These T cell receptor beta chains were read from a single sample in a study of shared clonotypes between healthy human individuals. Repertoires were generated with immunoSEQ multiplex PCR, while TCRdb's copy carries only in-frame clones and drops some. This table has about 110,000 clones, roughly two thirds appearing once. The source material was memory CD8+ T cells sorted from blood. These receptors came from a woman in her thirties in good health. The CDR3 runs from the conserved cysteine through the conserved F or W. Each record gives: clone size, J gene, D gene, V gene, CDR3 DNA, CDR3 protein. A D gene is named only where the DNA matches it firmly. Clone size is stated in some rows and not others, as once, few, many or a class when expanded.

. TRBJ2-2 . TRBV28 TGTGCCAGCAGCCCAGTCGGCGTTGGGGGCGGGGAGCTGTTTTTT CASSPVGVGGGELFF
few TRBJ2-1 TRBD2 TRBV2 TGTGCCAGCAGTGAGGGAGGGAGCTCCTACAATGAGCAGTTCTTC CASSEGGSSYNEQFF
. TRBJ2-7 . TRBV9 TGTGCCAGCAGCGCCCACCGGGGAGGCTACGAGCAGTACTTC CASSAHRGGYEQYF
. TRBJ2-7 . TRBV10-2 TGCGCCAGCGGTCTCGCTCGCAGCGTCGAGCAGTACTTC CASGLARSVEQYF
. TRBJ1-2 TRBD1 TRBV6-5 TGTGCCAGCAGTTTCGCGACAGGGAAGTGGTATGGCTACACCTTC CASSFATGKWYGYTF
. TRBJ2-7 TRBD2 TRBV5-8 TGTGCCAGCAGCCAAGAAGGAGCGGGAGGGCCGAACGAGCAGTACTTC CASSQEGAGGPNEQYF
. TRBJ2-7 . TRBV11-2 TGTGCCAGCAGCTTCGGCGGATACTCCTACGAGCAGTACTTC CASSFGGYSYEQYF
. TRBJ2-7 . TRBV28 TGTGCCAGCAGTTTTTCAGGGCGCGAGCAGTACTTC CASSFSGREQYF
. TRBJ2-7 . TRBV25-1 TGTGCCAGCAGGGGCACTACCTACGAGCAGTACTTC CASRGTTYEQYF
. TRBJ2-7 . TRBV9 TGTGCCAGCAGCGTAGCTTGGGGTCCGTCCTACGAGCAGTACTTC CASSVAWGPSYEQYF
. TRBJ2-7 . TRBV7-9 TGTGCCAGCAGCTTCGGGAACTACGAGCAGTACTTC CASSFGNYEQYF
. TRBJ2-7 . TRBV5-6 TGTGCCAGCAGCCCCCCTGGCTGGACAGTAACCTACGAGCAGTACTTC CASSPPGWTVTYEQYF
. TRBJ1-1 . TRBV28 TGTGCCAGCAGCCCGGACGGTCTGATCGGGAACACTGAAGCTTTCTTT CASSPDGLIGNTEAFF
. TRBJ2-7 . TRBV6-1 TGTGCCAGCAGTGAACGGACGGGAGAAGGAGGGGAGCAGTACTTC CASSERTGEGGEQYF
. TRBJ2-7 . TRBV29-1 TGCAGCGTTGTGGGCGGGCCAAGGGAGCAGTACTTC CSVVGGPREQYF
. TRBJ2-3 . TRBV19 TGTGCCAGTAGTATATGGACCGGCGGAGATACGCAGTATTTT CASSIWTGGDTQYF
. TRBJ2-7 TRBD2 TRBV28 TGTGCCAGCAGTTTTGGCGGGAGGGCCCACGAGCAGTACTTC CASSFGGRAHEQYF
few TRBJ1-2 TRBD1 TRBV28 TGTGCCACCGGGACAGGGGGCTGGGGCTACACCTTC CATGTGGWGYTF
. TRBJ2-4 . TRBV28 TGTGCCAGCAGTTTCCGGCCGTGGACTACTCCAAACATTCAGTACTTC CASSFRPWTTPNIQYF
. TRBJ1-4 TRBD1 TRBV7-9 TGTGCCAGCAGCTTAGGTTGGACAGGGGGCCCAACTAATGAAAAACTGTTTTTT CASSLGWTGGPTNEKLFF
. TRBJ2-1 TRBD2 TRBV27 TGTGCCAGCAGTTACGGGACTAGCGGGAGAGGCAATGAGCAGTTCTTC CASSYGTSGRGNEQFF
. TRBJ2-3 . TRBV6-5 TGTGCCAGCAGCCCCGAGGAGGGCGGGGCAGATACGCAGTATTTT CASSPEEGGADTQYF
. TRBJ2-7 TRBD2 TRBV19 TGTGCCAGTAACGGGGGAGGGGCCCCCTACGAGCAGTACTTC CASNGGGAPYEQYF
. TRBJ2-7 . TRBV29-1 TGCAGCGTTGTTGTGGGGTCAGGGACCTACGAGCAGTACTTC CSVVVGSGTYEQYF
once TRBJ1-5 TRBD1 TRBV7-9 TGTGCCAGCAGCGTCGGGACAGATAGCAATCAGCCCCAGCATTTT CASSVGTDSNQPQHF
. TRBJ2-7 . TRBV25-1 TGTGCCAGCAGTGAAGAGGCAGAAGCCTACGAGCAGTACTTC CASSEEAEAYEQYF
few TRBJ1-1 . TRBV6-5 TGTGCCAGCAGTTTTAGGGAGAACACTGAAGCTTTCTTT CASSFRENTEAFF
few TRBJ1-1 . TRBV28 TGTGCCAGCAGTCCGTCCCCGGACGGGCGATACACTGAAGCTTTCTTT CASSPSPDGRYTEAFF
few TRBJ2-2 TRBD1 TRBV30 TGTGCCTGGAGTAGGGACAGGTCTTTTTCCGGGGAGCTGTTTTTT CAWSRDRSFSGELFF
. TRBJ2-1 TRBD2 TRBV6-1 TGTGCCAGCAGTGACCCTAGCGGTGACTCCTACAATGAGCAGTTCTTC CASSDPSGDSYNEQFF
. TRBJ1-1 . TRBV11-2 TGTGCCAGCAGCCAGATCCGGGGGTTTACTGAAGCTTTCTTT CASSQIRGFTEAFF
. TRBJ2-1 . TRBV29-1 TGCAGCGTTGAAGGGACTCCCGAGGATCTGTCCTCCTACAATGAGCAGTTCTTC CSVEGTPEDLSSYNEQFF
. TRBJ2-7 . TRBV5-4 TGTGCCAGCAGCTTGGGACTTTCTTCAACCGCCTACGAGCAGTACTTC CASSLGLSSTAYEQYF
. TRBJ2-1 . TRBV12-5 TGTGCTAGTGGTACCCTGATCAATGAGCAGTTCTTC CASGTLINEQFF
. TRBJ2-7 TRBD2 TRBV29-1 TGCAGCGGGGCTAGCGGGATCGCCTACGAGCAGTACTTC CSGASGIAYEQYF
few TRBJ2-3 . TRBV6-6 TGTGCCAGCAGTTACTCACGGGAAGATACGCAGTATTTT CASSYSREDTQYF
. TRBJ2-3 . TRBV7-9 TGTGCCAGCACCTTAGGTGTCCTCGAGGCCGCCTTTTCCACAGATACGCAGTATTTT CASTLGVLEAAFSTDTQYF
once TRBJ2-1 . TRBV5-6 TGTGCCAGCAGCTTGCTCATTTCCGGGAAGGGGGTCTTC CASSLLISGKGVF
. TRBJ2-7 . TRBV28 TGTGCCAGCAGGGTGGCAGGGTCCTTGGGGGAGCAGTACTTC CASRVAGSLGEQYF
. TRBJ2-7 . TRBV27 TGTGCCAGCGCGCGACTATCCGGCAACGAGCAGTACTTC CASARLSGNEQYF
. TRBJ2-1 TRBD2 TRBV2 TGTGCCAGCAGTGTACCGGCTAGCGGTTTCGATGAGCAGTTCTTC CASSVPASGFDEQFF
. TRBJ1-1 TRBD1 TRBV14 TGTGCCAGCAGCAGACAGGGGGACACTGAAGCTTTCTTT CASSRQGDTEAFF
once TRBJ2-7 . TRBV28 TGTGCCAGCAGTTTACCCATCGGCGAGCAGTACTTC CASSLPIGEQYF
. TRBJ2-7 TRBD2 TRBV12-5 TGTGCTAGTGGTTTGGCCCGGGGTAGCGGGGGGAAGTCCTACGAGCAGTACTTC CASGLARGSGGKSYEQYF
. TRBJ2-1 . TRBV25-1 TGTGCCAGCAGTCGATCTTATAATGAGCAGTTCTTC CASSRSYNEQFF
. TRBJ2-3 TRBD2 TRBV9 TGTGCCAGCAGCCTCGGGGGGGGCACAGATACGCAGTATTTT CASSLGGGTDTQYF
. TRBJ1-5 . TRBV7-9 TGTGCCAGCAGCTTAGATGTTAGTACAGCAATTCAGCCCCAGCATTTT CASSLDVSTAIQPQHF
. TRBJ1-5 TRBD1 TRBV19 TGTGCCAGTAGTCTCAGGGGGCTCGGCAATCAGCCCCAGCATTTT CASSLRGLGNQPQHF
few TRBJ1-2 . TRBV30 TGTGCCTTTTATGGCTACACCTTC CAFYGYTF
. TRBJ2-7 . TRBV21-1 TGTGCCAGCAGTTATAGACGTGGTTCCTACGAGCAGTACTTC CASSYRRGSYEQYF
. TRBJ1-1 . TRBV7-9 TGTGCCAGCAGCTTAATTGCGAACACTGAAGCTTTCTTT CASSLIANTEAFF
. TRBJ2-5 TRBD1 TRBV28 TGTGCCAGCAGAGCGGGACAGGGGACGGAGACCCAGTACTTC CASRAGQGTETQYF